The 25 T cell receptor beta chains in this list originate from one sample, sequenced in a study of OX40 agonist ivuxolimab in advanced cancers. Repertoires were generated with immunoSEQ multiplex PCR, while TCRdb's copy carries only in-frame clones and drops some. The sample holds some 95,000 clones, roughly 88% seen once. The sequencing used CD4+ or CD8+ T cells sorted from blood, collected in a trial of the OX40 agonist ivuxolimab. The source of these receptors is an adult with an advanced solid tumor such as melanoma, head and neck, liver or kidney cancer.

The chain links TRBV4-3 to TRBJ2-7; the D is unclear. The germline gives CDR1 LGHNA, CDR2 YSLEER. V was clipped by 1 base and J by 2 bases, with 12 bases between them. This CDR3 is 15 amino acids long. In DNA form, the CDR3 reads TGCGCCAGCAGCCAAGTGGCGCTAGGAGCCTACGAGCAGTACTTC. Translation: CASSQVALGAYEQYF.

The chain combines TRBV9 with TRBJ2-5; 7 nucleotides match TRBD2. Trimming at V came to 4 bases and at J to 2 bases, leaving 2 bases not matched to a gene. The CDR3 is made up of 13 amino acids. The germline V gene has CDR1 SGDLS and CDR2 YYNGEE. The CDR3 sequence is CASSPGGQETQYF. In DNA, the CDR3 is TGTGCCAGCAGCCCCGGGGGGCAAGAGACCCAGTACTTC.

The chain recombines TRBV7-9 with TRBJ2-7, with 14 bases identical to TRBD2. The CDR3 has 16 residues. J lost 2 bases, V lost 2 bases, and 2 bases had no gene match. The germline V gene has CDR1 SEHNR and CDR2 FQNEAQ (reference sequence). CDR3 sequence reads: CASSLRLAGGTYEQYF. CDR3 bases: TGTGCCAGCAGCTTACGACTAGCGGGAGGGACCTACGAGCAGTACTTC.

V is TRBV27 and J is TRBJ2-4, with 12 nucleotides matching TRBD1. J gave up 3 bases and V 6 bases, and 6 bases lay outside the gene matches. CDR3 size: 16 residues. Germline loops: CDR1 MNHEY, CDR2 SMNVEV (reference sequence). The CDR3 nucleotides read TGTGCCAGCAGCCTAGGGACAGGGGGCGGCAAAAACATTCAGTACTTC. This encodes CASSLGTGGGKNIQYF.

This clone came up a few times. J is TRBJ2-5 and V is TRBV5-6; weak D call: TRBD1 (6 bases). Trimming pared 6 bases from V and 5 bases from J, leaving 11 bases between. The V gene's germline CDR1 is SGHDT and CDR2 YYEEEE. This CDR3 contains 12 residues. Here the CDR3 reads CASTRGVETQYF. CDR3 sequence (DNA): TGTGCCAGCACCAGGGGTGTTGAGACCCAGTACTTC.

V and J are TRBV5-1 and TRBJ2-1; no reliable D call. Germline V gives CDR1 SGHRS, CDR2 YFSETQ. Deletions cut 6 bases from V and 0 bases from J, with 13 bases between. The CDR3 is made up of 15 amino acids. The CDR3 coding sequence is TGCGCCAGCACAATGTTCGGCAGCTCCTACAATGAGCAGTTCTTC. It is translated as CASTMFGSSYNEQFF.

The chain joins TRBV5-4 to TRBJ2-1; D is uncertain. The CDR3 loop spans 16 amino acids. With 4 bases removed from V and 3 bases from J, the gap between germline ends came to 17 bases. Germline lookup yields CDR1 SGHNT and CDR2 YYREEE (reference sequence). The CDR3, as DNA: TGTGCCAGCAGCAATCCGTCCCTGGGTTACTACAATGAGCAGTTCTTC. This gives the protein CASSNPSLGYYNEQFF.

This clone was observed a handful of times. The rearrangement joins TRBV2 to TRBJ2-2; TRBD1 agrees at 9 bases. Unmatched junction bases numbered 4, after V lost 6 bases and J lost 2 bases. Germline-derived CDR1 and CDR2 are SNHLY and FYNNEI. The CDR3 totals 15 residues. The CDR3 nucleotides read TGTGCCAGCAGGAGACAGGGGGGAAACACCGGGGAGCTGTTTTTT. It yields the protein CASRRQGGNTGELFF. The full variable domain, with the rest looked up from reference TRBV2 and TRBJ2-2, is EPEVTQTPSHQVTQMGQEVILRCVPISNHLYFYWYRQILGQKVEFLVSFYNNEISEKSEIFDDQFSVERPDGSNFTLKIRSTKLEDSAMYFCASRRQGGNTGELFFGEGSRLTVL.

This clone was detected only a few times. The CDR3 loop is CASRRLAGEGNEQFF. The CDR3 bases are TGTGCCAGCCGCCGACTAGCGGGAGAAGGCAATGAGCAGTTCTTC. This chain uses TRBV5-4 with TRBJ2-1, with TRBD2 matching over 12 bases. J gave up 6 bases and V 7 bases, and 8 bases lay outside the gene matches. The CDR3 is 15 amino acids. CDR1 is SGHNT, CDR2 YYREEE, per germline (reference sequence).

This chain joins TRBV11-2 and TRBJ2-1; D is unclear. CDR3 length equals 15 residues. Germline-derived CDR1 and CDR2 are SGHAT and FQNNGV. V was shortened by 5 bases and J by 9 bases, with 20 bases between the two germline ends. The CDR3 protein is CASSPGRPPLREQFF. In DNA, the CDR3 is TGTGCCAGCAGCCCCGGGCGGCCGCCCTTGCGTGAGCAGTTCTTC.

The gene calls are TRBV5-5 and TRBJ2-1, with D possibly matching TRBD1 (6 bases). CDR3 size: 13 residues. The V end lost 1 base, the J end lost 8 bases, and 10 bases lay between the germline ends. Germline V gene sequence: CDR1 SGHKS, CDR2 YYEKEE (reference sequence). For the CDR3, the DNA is TGTGCCAGCAGCTTGTATGGGGGCGATGAGCAGTTCTTC. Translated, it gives CASSLYGGDEQFF.

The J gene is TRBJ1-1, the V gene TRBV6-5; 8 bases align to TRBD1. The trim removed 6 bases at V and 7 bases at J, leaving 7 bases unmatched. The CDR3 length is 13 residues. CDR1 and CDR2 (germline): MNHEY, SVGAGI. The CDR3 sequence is CASSLGQGDEAFF. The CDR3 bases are TGTGCCAGCAGCCTCGGACAGGGAGATGAAGCTTTCTTT.

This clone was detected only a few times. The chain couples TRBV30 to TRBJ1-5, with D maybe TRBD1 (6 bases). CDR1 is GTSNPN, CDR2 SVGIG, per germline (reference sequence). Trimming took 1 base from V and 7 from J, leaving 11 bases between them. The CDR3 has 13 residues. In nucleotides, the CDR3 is TGTGCCTGGAGTGAGGGGGAAGAACAGCCCCAGCATTTT. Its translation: CAWSEGEEQPQHF.

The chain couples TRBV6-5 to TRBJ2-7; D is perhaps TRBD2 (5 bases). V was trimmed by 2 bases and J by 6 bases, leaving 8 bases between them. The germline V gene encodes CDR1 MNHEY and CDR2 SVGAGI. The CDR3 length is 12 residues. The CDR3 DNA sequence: TGTGCCAGCAGTTACACGGAGGTCGAGCAGTACTTC. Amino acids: CASSYTEVEQYF.

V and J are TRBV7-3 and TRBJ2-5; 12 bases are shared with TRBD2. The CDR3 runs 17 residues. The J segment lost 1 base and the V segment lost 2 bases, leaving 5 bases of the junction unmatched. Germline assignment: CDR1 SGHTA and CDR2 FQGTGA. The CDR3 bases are TGTGCCAGCAGCTTAGGGCTAGCGGGAGGGTTCCAAGAGACCCAGTACTTC. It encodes CASSLGLAGGFQETQYF.

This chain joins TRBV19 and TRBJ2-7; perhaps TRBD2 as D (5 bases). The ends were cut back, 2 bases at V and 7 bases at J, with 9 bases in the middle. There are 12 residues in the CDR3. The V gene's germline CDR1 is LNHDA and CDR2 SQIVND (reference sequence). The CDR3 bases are TGTGCCAGTAGTATACCCGAGGGAGAGCAGTACTTC. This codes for CASSIPEGEQYF.

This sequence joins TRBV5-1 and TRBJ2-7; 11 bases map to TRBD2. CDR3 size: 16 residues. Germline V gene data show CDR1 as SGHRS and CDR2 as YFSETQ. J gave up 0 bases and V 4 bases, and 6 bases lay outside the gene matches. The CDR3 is CASSDPTSGSSYEQYF. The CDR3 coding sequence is TGCGCCAGCAGCGATCCTACTAGCGGGAGCTCCTACGAGCAGTACTTC.

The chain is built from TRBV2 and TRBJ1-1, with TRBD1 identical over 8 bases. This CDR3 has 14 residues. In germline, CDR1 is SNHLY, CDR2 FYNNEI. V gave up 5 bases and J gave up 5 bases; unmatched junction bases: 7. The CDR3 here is CASSPGGVFTEAFF. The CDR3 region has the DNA TGTGCCAGCAGTCCAGGGGGCGTTTTTACTGAAGCTTTCTTT.

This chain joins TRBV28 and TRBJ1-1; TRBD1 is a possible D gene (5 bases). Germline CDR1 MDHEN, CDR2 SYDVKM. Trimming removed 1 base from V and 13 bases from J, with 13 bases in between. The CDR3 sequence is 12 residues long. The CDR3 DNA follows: TGTGCCAGCAGTTTATTGGGAAGGGGAGGTTTCTTT. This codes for CASSLLGRGGFF.

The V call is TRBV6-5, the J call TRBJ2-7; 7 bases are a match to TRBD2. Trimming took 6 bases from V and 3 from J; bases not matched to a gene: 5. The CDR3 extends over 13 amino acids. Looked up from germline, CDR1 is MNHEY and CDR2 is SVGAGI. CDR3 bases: TGTGCCAGCAGCTCCACTAGCGACTACGAGCAGTACTTC. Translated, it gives CASSSTSDYEQYF.

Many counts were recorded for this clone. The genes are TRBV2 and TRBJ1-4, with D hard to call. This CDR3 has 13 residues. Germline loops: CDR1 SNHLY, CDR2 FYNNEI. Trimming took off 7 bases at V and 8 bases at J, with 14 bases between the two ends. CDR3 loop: CASIRGWQEKLFF. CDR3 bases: TGTGCCAGCATACGGGGATGGCAGGAAAAACTGTTTTTT.

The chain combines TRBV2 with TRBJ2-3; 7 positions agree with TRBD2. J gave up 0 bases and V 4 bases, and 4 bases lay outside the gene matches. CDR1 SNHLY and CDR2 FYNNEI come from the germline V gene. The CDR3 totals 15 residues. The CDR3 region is CASSGLAQSTDTQYF. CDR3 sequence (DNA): TGTGCCAGCAGTGGACTAGCCCAAAGCACAGATACGCAGTATTTT.

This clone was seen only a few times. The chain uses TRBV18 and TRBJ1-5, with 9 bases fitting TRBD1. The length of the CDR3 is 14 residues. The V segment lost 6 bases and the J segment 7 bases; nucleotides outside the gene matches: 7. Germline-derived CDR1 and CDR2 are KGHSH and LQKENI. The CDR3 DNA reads TGTGCCAGCTCCCTACAGGGGGCCAGGCAGCCCCAGCATTTT. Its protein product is CASSLQGARQPQHF.

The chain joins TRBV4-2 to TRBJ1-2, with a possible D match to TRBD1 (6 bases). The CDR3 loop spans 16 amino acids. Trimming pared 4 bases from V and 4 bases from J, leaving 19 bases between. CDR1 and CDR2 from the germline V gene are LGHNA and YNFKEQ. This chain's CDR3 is CASSPEGGSASYGYTF. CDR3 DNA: TGTGCCAGCAGCCCAGAGGGGGGTAGCGCTTCCTATGGCTACACCTTC.

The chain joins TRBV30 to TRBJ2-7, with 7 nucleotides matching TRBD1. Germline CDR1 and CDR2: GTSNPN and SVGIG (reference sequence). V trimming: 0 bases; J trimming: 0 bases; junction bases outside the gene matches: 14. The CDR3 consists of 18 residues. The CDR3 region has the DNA TGTGCCTGGAGTGTAGGGCCTCGACAGGGACCTTTCTCCTACGAGCAGTACTTC. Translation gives CAWSVGPRQGPFSYEQYF.